Listed below are T cell receptor beta chains from one sample, sequenced in a study of blood T cell repertoires in COVID-19. The assay was immunoSEQ multiplex PCR, and TCRdb's table has in-frame clones only and misses some. The sample carries 150,000 to 200,000 clones, roughly nine tenths recorded once. Sequences were obtained from peripheral blood. These TCRs come from a man aged 18 to 30 who had recovered from COVID-19. Each CDR3 is given with its conserved first and last residue. The order of the fields is clone size, D gene, V gene, J gene, CDR3 DNA, CDR3 protein. A D gene is named only where the DNA matches it firmly. Clone size is given for some rows only: seen once, a few or many times, or a class if the clone is expanded.

.	TRBD1	TRBV6-5	TRBJ1-1	TGTGCCAGTCTGAGGGGGCGAGGGACTGAAGCTTTCTTT	CASLRGRGTEAFF
.	.	TRBV7-9	TRBJ1-1	TGTGCCAGCAGCTTAGTTTTTCAGGCTGAAGCTTTCTTT	CASSLVFQAEAFF
.	.	TRBV6-1	TRBJ2-7	TGTGCCAGCAGTGAAGCTGGTTCCCTACCCTACGAGCAGTACTTC	CASSEAGSLPYEQYF
.	.	TRBV5-4	TRBJ2-2	TGTGCCAGCAGCTTGTGGCAGGGGGGAGGTACCGGAGAGCTGTTTTTT	CASSLWQGGGTGELFF
.	.	TRBV28	TRBJ2-4	TGTGCCAGCAGTTTACTCAGTTCGAGGGGGTCGGCCAAAAACATTCAGTACTTC	CASSLLSSRGSAKNIQYF
.	TRBD1	TRBV7-7	TRBJ2-5	TGTGCTAGCAGCGAGGGACAGGGGGTACCTGGGGAGACCCAGTACTTC	CASSEGQGVPGETQYF
.	TRBD2	TRBV7-3	TRBJ2-2	TGTGCCAGCAGCCATAGCGGGAGCACCGGGGAGCTGTTTTTT	CASSHSGSTGELFF
.	.	TRBV28	TRBJ2-5	TGTGCCAGCAGCGAACAGGTTAAGGAGACCCAGTACTTC	CASSEQVKETQYF
.	.	TRBV6-5	TRBJ2-3	TGTGCCAGCAGGCAGGGCACAGATACGCAGTATTTT	CASRQGTDTQYF
.	.	TRBV10-3	TRBJ1-5	TGTGCCATTAGGGAGGAGGAAAATCAGCCCCAGCATTTT	CAIREEENQPQHF
.	.	TRBV7-8	TRBJ1-1	TGTGCCAGCAGCCCTCGTGATAGGAACACTGAAGCTTTCTTT	CASSPRDRNTEAFF
.	TRBD1	TRBV29-1	TRBJ2-3	TGCAGCGTCGCCGGCGGACAGGGGGCAGATACGCAGTATTTT	CSVAGGQGADTQYF
.	TRBD1	TRBV9	TRBJ1-4	TGTGCCAGCAGCGACGGGACAGGGGGTGGTGAGAATGAAAAACTGTTTTTT	CASSDGTGGGENEKLFF
.	TRBD1	TRBV11-2	TRBJ1-1	TGTGCCAGCAGCTTAATGGCAGGGGGCGCGTACACTGAAGCTTTCTTT	CASSLMAGGAYTEAFF
.	TRBD2	TRBV18	TRBJ2-3	TGTGCCAGCTCACCACAAGCGGGAGGGTACACAGATACGCAGTATTTT	CASSPQAGGYTDTQYF
.	.	TRBV6-1	TRBJ1-2	TGTGCCAGCAGTGAGACCAAGCCCGGGAATTATGGCTACACCTTC	CASSETKPGNYGYTF
.	.	TRBV6-1	TRBJ1-3	TGTGCCAGCAGTGAGGGGCCGACGGGCGGAAACACCATATATTTT	CASSEGPTGGNTIYF
.	.	TRBV9	TRBJ2-3	TGTGCCAGCAGCGTAGGGGGGCTAGCGGCCTATACGCAGTATTTT	CASSVGGLAAYTQYF
.	TRBD2	TRBV7-9	TRBJ2-3	TGTGCCAGCAGCACCGGACTAGCGGGAGGAACAGATACGCAGTATTTT	CASSTGLAGGTDTQYF
.	.	TRBV14	TRBJ1-2	TGTGCCAGCAGCCAAGACCAACGGAACTATGGCTACACCTTC	CASSQDQRNYGYTF
.	TRBD2	TRBV18	TRBJ2-7	TGTGCCAGCTCACCGGTTAGCGGGGGAACAGAGCAGTACTTC	CASSPVSGGTEQYF
.	.	TRBV7-9	TRBJ2-1	TGTGCCAGCAGCTTAGTGTCGGGAGTGTCCTACAATGAGCAGTTCTTC	CASSLVSGVSYNEQFF
.	TRBD2	TRBV3-1/TRBV3-2	TRBJ2-7	TGTGCCAGCAGCCAAGCGGTGGCTAGCGGGTACTACGAGCAGTACTTC	CASSQAVASGYYEQYF
.	TRBD1	TRBV5-4	TRBJ2-1	TGTGCCAGCAGCTTGGGGCTAGGACAGGGTTACAATGAGCAGTTCTTC	CASSLGLGQGYNEQFF
.	.	TRBV18	TRBJ2-7	TGTGCCAGCTCCCCAGACAGACACTGGGAGCAGTACTTC	CASSPDRHWEQYF
.	.	TRBV7-9	TRBJ1-1	TGTGCCAGCAGCCCCCCAATTGTTGTCACTGAAGCTTTCTTT	CASSPPIVVTEAFF
.	.	TRBV2	TRBJ2-5	TGTGCCAGCAGTTTGGGTAGAGCGGAGACCCAGTACTTC	CASSLGRAETQYF
.	TRBD1	TRBV6-4	TRBJ1-1	TGTGCCAGCAGTGCCCACGAAGGACAGGGAACTGAAGCTTTCTTT	CASSAHEGQGTEAFF
.	.	TRBV2	TRBJ2-7	TGTGCCAGCAGTGAACGGGCAGGGGTGGGCTACGAGCAGTACTTC	CASSERAGVGYEQYF
few	.	TRBV29-1	TRBJ1-1	TGCAGCGGGGGTCAGGGAAATGAAGCTTTCTTT	CSGGQGNEAFF
.	TRBD2	TRBV27	TRBJ2-7	TGTGCCAGCAGTCGGACTAGCGGGAGAGCCTACGAGCAGTACTTC	CASSRTSGRAYEQYF